One and the same sample provided the 22 T cell receptor beta chains below, sequenced in a study of T cells in Graves' hyperthyroidism and ophthalmopathy (dated by TCRdb to the late 2010s). Library construction relied on multiplex PCR. TCRdb records Illumina HiSeq 2000 as the sequencer. The TCR beta CDR3 regions were amplified from the RNA transcripts. The first round of RT-PCR for the TCR CDR3 was performed with the HTBI primer set and the Qiagen OneStep RT-PCR kit. TCRdb took the public reads, trimmed them with fastp at Q25, ran MiXCR for clone calling and kept in-frame beta chains. Here each entry gathers all rows of one CDR3 protein and keeps the most common genes and DNA. Across this sample there are fewer than 700,000 distinct CDR3 sequences, with about a sixth seen only once. 3.8% of the sample comes from the top ten. Sequenced: blood. The receptors derive from a woman in her thirties with Graves' hyperthyroidism.

This clonotype was recorded a few times. The V call is TRBV27, the J call TRBJ2-7, with 10 bases fitting TRBD2. The CDR3 loop spans 18 amino acids. Unmatched junction bases numbered 17, after V lost 3 bases and J lost 6 bases. Looked up from germline, CDR1 is MNHEY and CDR2 is SMNVEV (reference sequence). The CDR3 reads CASSLAPLAGLEGGEQYF. The DNA of the CDR3 is TGTGCCAGCAGTTTGGCCCCACTAGCGGGGTTAGAGGGGGGCGAGCAGTACTTC.

At least ten counts were recorded for this clonotype. The V call is TRBV2, the J call TRBJ2-7; 11 bases agree with TRBD1. Per germline, CDR1 SNHLY and CDR2 FYNNEI. V was clipped by 8 bases and J by 4 bases; unmatched bases: 4. The CDR3 length is 13 residues. The CDR3, as DNA: TGTGCCAGCGGGGGACAGGGGGGTTACGAGCAGTACTTC. This codes for CASGGQGGYEQYF.

The sample holds many counts of this clonotype. V is TRBV20-1 and J is TRBJ2-2, with 9 positions matching TRBD1. Losses at the gene ends were 6 bases for V and 2 bases for J; bases not matched to a gene: 4. The CDR3 totals 14 residues. CDR1 and CDR2 (germline): DFQATT, SNEGSKA (reference sequence). The CDR3 is CSARQGGNTGELFF. As DNA, the CDR3 is TGCAGTGCACGACAGGGGGGTAACACCGGGGAGCTGTTTTTT.

The sample holds a few counts of this clonotype. The chain couples TRBV19 to TRBJ2-2, with D possibly being TRBD1 (5 bases). CDR1 is LNHDA and CDR2 is SQIVND in the germline V gene (reference sequence). There are 16 residues in the CDR3. The V and J ends lost 3 bases and 4 bases respectively, with 15 bases between them. The CDR3 here is CASSIGQGFITGELFF. Written as DNA, the CDR3 is TGTGCCAGTAGTATCGGCCAGGGTTTTATCACCGGGGAGCTGTTTTTT. Full variable domain (missing parts from reference TRBV19 and TRBJ2-2): DGGITQSPKYLFRKEGQNVTLSCEQNLNHDAMYWYRQDPGQGLRLIYYSQIVNDFQKGDIAEGYSVSREKKESFPLTVTSAQKNPTAFYLCASSIGQGFITGELFFGEGSRLTVL.

Comments on this clonotype: Its ends do not fully match the called genes, so a read error is possible. The chain carries TRBV11-2 and TRBJ2-1; D gene uncertain. In germline, CDR1 is SGHAT, CDR2 FQNNGV. There are 11 residues in the CDR3. The CDR3 loop is CASSRYNGQFF. The CDR3 DNA follows: TGTGCCAGCAGCCGATACAATGGGCAGTTCTTC.

The table lists this clonotype with many counts. The chain links TRBV6-2 or TRBV6-3 to TRBJ2-7; TRBD1 agrees at 9 bases. The CDR3 is 14 residues long. Germline V CDR1 and CDR2: MNHEY, SVGEGT. V was pared by 6 bases and J by 4 bases, with 7 bases of the junction left unmatched. The CDR3 loop is CASRLDRGRYEQYF. The CDR3 DNA reads as TGTGCCAGCAGGCTTGACAGGGGGAGATACGAGCAGTACTTC.

The chain recombines TRBV27 with TRBJ1-4; TRBD1 aligns across 8 bases. With V trimmed by 5 bases and J by 5 bases, 4 bases remained unmatched. Per germline, CDR1 MNHEY and CDR2 SMNVEV (reference sequence). This CDR3 has 14 amino acids. The CDR3 DNA sequence: TGTGCCAGCAGTGCCCGGACAGGGAATGAAAAACTGTTTTTT. Protein product: CASSARTGNEKLFF.

This clonotype was seen a handful of times. The chain is built from TRBV6-5 and TRBJ2-7; no definite D call. The CDR3 sequence is 14 residues long. Trimming stripped 2 bases from V and 5 bases from J, with 13 bases between. Germline assignment: CDR1 MNHEY and CDR2 SVGAGI. CDR3 nucleotide sequence: TGTGCCAGCAGTTACGTCCGGAGTAACGACGAGCAGTACTTC. It codes for CASSYVRSNDEQYF.

This clonotype was counted between two and nine times. The gene calls are TRBV5-5 and TRBJ1-1; TRBD1 matches at 11 bases. Trimming cost V 4 bases and J 7 bases; bases outside gene matches: 12. CDR3 size: 16 residues. CDR1 SGHKS and CDR2 YYEKEE come from the germline V gene (reference sequence). Here the CDR3 DNA reads TGTGCCAGCAGCCGTATGGACAGGGGGCGAGATCTTGAAGCTTTCTTT. Its protein is CASSRMDRGRDLEAFF.

Note on this clonotype: A much larger clone sits a single nucleotide away, making a read error possible. This rearrangement joins TRBV14 to TRBJ2-1, with D unclear. The germline V gene encodes CDR1 SGHDN and CDR2 FVKESK. With 5 bases removed from V and 7 bases from J, the gap between germline ends came to 15 bases. The CDR3 sequence is 14 residues long. The CDR3: CASSADASVNEQFF. Here the CDR3 DNA reads TGTGCCAGCAGCGCTGATGCATCGGTGAATGAGCAGTTCTTC.

The chain combines TRBV10-3 with TRBJ1-1; D is unclear. V lost 4 bases and J 5 bases, leaving 8 bases between the germline ends. This CDR3 spans 12 amino acids. Germline V gene data show CDR1 as ENHRY and CDR2 as SYGVKD. For the CDR3, the DNA is TGTGCCATCAGTGCTGGTGGAACTGAAGCTTTCTTT. Translation gives CAISAGGTEAFF.

The rearrangement links TRBV7-3 to TRBJ2-2, with unresolved D. The germline CDR1 and CDR2 sequences are SGHTA and FQGTGA. With 4 bases removed from V and 7 bases from J, the gap between germline ends came to 7 bases. The CDR3 spans 12 residues. The CDR3 protein is CASSSPLGELFF. CDR3 DNA sequence: TGTGCCAGCAGCTCTCCACTCGGGGAGCTGTTTTTT.

This clonotype was detected ten times or more. The chain couples TRBV7-8 to TRBJ2-2; the D call may be TRBD1 or TRBD2 (5 bases each). V lost 3 bases to trimming and J lost 7 bases, with 18 bases between them. Germline CDR1 SGHVS, CDR2 FQNEAQ. The CDR3 contains 16 residues. The CDR3 region is CASSFLDFIRGGELFF. The CDR3 DNA follows: TGTGCCAGCAGCTTCTTGGACTTTATAAGGGGCGGGGAGCTGTTTTTT. The full variable domain, in which reference TRBV7-8 and TRBJ2-2 provide the parts outside the CDR3, is GAGVSQSPRYKVAKRGQDVALRCDPISGHVSLFWYQQALGQGPEFLTYFQNEAQLDKSGLPSDRFFAERPEGSVSTLKIQRTQQEDSAVYLCASSFLDFIRGGELFFGEGSRLTVL.

The V and J genes are TRBV9 and TRBJ1-2; 9 nucleotides line up with TRBD1. Losses at the gene ends were 3 bases for V and 2 bases for J; bases not matched to a gene: 5. The CDR3 covers 15 residues. Germline assignment: CDR1 SGDLS and CDR2 YYNGEE. CDR3 DNA sequence: TGTGCCAGCAGCGCGACGACAGGGGGGAACTATGGCTACACCTTC. Translation: CASSATTGGNYGYTF. Filled out from reference TRBV9 and TRBJ1-2, the complete variable domain reads DSGVTQTPKHLITATGQRVTLRCSPRSGDLSVYWYQQSLDQGLQFLIQYYNGEERAKGNILERFSAQQFPDLHSELNLSSLELGDSALYFCASSATTGGNYGYTFGSGTRLTVV.

This chain connects TRBV19 to TRBJ2-7; 10 nucleotides line up with TRBD2. CDR3 length: 15 amino acids. Germline V gene lookup returns CDR1 LNHDA and CDR2 SQIVND (reference sequence). V lost 3 bases and J lost 2; bases outside the gene matches: 4. CDR3 amino acids: CASSISLAGAYEQYF. The CDR3 bases are TGTGCCAGTAGTATCAGCCTAGCGGGAGCCTACGAGCAGTACTTC.

This clonotype was counted ten times or more. The CDR3 sequence: CASSLDRRLAFNQPQHF. DNA for the CDR3: TGTGCCAGCAGTTTAGACAGGCGCCTGGCGTTCAATCAGCCCCAGCATTTT. V gene TRBV28 combines with J gene TRBJ1-5; D perhaps matches TRBD1 (6 bases). Germline V lookup: CDR1 MDHEN, CDR2 SYDVKM. Deletions cut 2 bases from V and 3 bases from J, with 17 bases between. The CDR3 covers 17 residues. Variable domain in full (rest from reference TRBV28 and TRBJ1-5): DVKVTQSSRYLVKRTGEKVFLECVQDMDHENMFWYRQDPGLGLRLIYFSYDVKMKEKGDIPEGYSVSREKKERFSLILESASTNQTSMYLCASSLDRRLAFNQPQHFGDGTRLSIL.

This clonotype was seen ten or more times. The V gene is TRBV20-1, the J gene TRBJ2-3, with 13 nucleotides matching TRBD2. The CDR3 is 14 amino acids. Germline values: CDR1 DFQATT, CDR2 SNEGSKA (reference sequence). J gave up 6 bases and V 6 bases, and 6 bases lay outside the gene matches. In DNA form, the CDR3 reads TGCAGTGCAACCGGGACTAGCGGGACGGATACGCAGTATTTT. Encoded protein: CSATGTSGTDTQYF.

This sequence joins TRBV9 and TRBJ2-5; TRBD2 aligns across 14 bases. This CDR3 contains 18 residues. Losses at the gene ends were 3 bases for V and 1 base for J; bases not matched to a gene: 8. Germline CDR1 and CDR2: SGDLS and YYNGEE. The CDR3 region is CASSGGGLAGAPQETQYF. The CDR3 DNA follows: TGTGCCAGCAGCGGGGGGGGACTAGCGGGAGCCCCCCAAGAGACCCAGTACTTC.

This clonotype was recorded at least ten times. The gene calls are TRBV27 and TRBJ2-7; D tentatively fits TRBD1 or TRBD2 (5 bases each). This CDR3 has 15 residues. The V end lost 3 bases, the J end lost 0 bases, and 12 bases lay between the germline ends. Germline lookup yields CDR1 MNHEY and CDR2 SMNVEV (reference sequence). This chain's CDR3 is CASSFARGLSYEQYF. Here the CDR3 DNA reads TGTGCCAGCAGTTTTGCCCGGGGCCTCTCCTACGAGCAGTACTTC.

This clonotype was seen repeatedly, ten times or more. The rearrangement joins TRBV2 to TRBJ2-3, with unresolved D. The V end was cut by 4 bases, the J end by 2 bases, with 4 bases between. CDR3 size: 12 residues. The germline V gene encodes CDR1 SNHLY and CDR2 FYNNEI. In DNA form, the CDR3 reads TGTGCCAGCAGTGCGGCCACAGATACGCAGTATTTT. This translates into CASSAATDTQYF.

The chain has TRBV6-2 or TRBV6-3 and TRBJ2-3, with 8 positions matching TRBD1. The length of the CDR3 is 13 residues. Germline V gene sequence: CDR1 MNHEY, CDR2 SVGEGT. The V gene end was trimmed by 8 bases and the J gene end by 3 bases; junction bases not matched to a gene: 4. The CDR3 region is CASGQGFTDTQYF. DNA of the CDR3: TGTGCCAGCGGACAGGGTTTTACAGATACGCAGTATTTT.

This rearrangement joins TRBV20-1 to TRBJ2-3; 9 nucleotides align to TRBD1. The V segment lost 0 bases and the J segment 2 bases; nucleotides outside the gene matches: 3. CDR1 is DFQATT and CDR2 is SNEGSKA in the germline V gene (reference sequence). This CDR3 contains 15 residues. CDR3 nucleotide sequence: TGCAGTGCTAGAGACGGGACAGGGCTCACAGATACGCAGTATTTT. This encodes CSARDGTGLTDTQYF.